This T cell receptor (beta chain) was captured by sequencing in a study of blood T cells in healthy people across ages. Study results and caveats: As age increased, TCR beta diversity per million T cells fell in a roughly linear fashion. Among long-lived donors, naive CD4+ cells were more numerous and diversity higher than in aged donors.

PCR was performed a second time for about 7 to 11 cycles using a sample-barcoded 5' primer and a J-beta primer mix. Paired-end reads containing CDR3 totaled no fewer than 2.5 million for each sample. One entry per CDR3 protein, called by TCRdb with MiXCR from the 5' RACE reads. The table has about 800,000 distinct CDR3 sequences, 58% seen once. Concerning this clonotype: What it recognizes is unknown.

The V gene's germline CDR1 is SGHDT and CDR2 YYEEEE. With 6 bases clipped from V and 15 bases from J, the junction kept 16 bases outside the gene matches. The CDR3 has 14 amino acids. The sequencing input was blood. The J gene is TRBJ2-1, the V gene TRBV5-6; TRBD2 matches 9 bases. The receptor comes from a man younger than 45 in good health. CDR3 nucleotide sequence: TGTGCCAGCACCGAAAGAGGGCTAGCGGGGCTCCTGTTCTTC. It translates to CASTERGLAGLLFF. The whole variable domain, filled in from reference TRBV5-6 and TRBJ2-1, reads DAGVTQSPTHLIKTRGQQVTLRCSPKSGHDTVSWYQQALGQGPQFIFQYYEEEERQRGNFPDRFSGHQFPNYSSELNVNALLLGDSALYLCASTERGLAGLLFFGPGTRLTVL.